A selection of T cell receptor beta chains follows, all from one sample in a study of blood T cell repertoires in COVID-19. TCRdb keeps only in-frame clones here, not all; method: immunoSEQ multiplex PCR. The top ten hold roughly 4.5% of the sample, which has about 250,000 clones, 89% seen once. Input material: peripheral blood. These receptors were obtained from a woman aged 35 to 49 who had recovered from COVID-19. The CDR3 runs from the conserved cysteine through the conserved F or W. Fields, in order: J gene, V gene, D gene, clone size, CDR3 protein, CDR3 DNA. D genes are given only for firm matches. For some rows the clone size is stated as once, few or many, or as a class when expanded; others skip it.

j_gene: TRBJ2-7; v_gene: TRBV7-9; d_gene: TRBD2; abundance: few; CDR3aa: CASSLMGEGKYF; CDR3nt: TGTGCCAGCAGCTTAATGGGGGAGGGGAAGTACTTC
j_gene: TRBJ2-7; v_gene: TRBV28; d_gene: NA; abundance: NA; CDR3aa: CASSLWRLSRGGFNEQYF; CDR3nt: TGTGCCAGCAGTTTATGGCGCCTGAGTAGGGGGGGCTTTAACGAGCAGTACTTC
j_gene: TRBJ1-6; v_gene: TRBV3-1/TRBV3-2; d_gene: NA; abundance: once; CDR3aa: CASSQVPNLDSPLHF; CDR3nt: TGTGCCAGCAGCCAAGTCCCCAATTTAGATTCACCCCTCCACTTT
j_gene: TRBJ1-6; v_gene: TRBV6-2/TRBV6-3; d_gene: NA; abundance: few; CDR3aa: CASSYSITLSPLHF; CDR3nt: TGTGCCAGCAGTTACTCGATTACTCTTTCACCCCTCCACTTT
j_gene: TRBJ2-5; v_gene: TRBV7-2; d_gene: NA; abundance: NA; CDR3aa: CASSGGAQETQYF; CDR3nt: TGTGCCAGCAGCGGGGGGGCGCAAGAGACCCAGTACTTC
j_gene: TRBJ2-7; v_gene: TRBV19; d_gene: NA; abundance: NA; CDR3aa: CATGRESYEQYF; CDR3nt: TGTGCCACTGGTCGGGAGTCCTACGAGCAGTACTTC
j_gene: TRBJ2-2; v_gene: TRBV28; d_gene: TRBD2; abundance: once; CDR3aa: CASSLFSGGDGELFF; CDR3nt: TGTGCCAGCAGTTTATTTAGCGGGGGAGACGGGGAGCTGTTTTTT
j_gene: TRBJ1-2; v_gene: TRBV7-2; d_gene: NA; abundance: once; CDR3aa: CASSSAGTYNYGYTF; CDR3nt: TGTGCCAGCAGCTCAGCCGGGACTTACAACTATGGCTACACCTTC
j_gene: TRBJ1-2; v_gene: TRBV19; d_gene: NA; abundance: NA; CDR3aa: CASTPTGSLRYTF; CDR3nt: TGTGCCAGTACCCCCACAGGCAGTTTACGCTACACCTTC
j_gene: TRBJ1-1; v_gene: TRBV18; d_gene: NA; abundance: NA; CDR3aa: CASSRQENTEAFF; CDR3nt: TGTGCCAGCTCACGTCAGGAGAACACTGAAGCTTTCTTT
j_gene: TRBJ1-4; v_gene: TRBV10-1; d_gene: NA; abundance: NA; CDR3aa: CASSRSRGNNEKLFF; CDR3nt: TGCGCCAGCAGTCGTAGCAGGGGTAACAATGAAAAACTGTTTTTT
j_gene: TRBJ1-1; v_gene: TRBV10-3; d_gene: NA; abundance: few; CDR3aa: CAISYTGNTEAFF; CDR3nt: TGTGCCATCAGTTACACAGGGAACACTGAAGCTTTCTTT
j_gene: TRBJ2-3; v_gene: TRBV2; d_gene: TRBD2; abundance: NA; CDR3aa: CASSPGPLAGTQYF; CDR3nt: TGTGCCAGCAGCCCCGGGCCCCTAGCGGGTACGCAGTATTTT
j_gene: TRBJ2-3; v_gene: TRBV4-1; d_gene: NA; abundance: NA; CDR3aa: CASSPHSVGGIGDTQYF; CDR3nt: TGCGCCAGCAGCCCCCATTCCGTCGGAGGCATCGGCGATACGCAGTATTTT
j_gene: TRBJ1-2; v_gene: TRBV5-8; d_gene: NA; abundance: NA; CDR3aa: CASSFRGKGDGYTF; CDR3nt: TGTGCCAGCAGCTTTAGAGGGAAGGGTGATGGCTACACCTTC
j_gene: TRBJ2-3; v_gene: TRBV19; d_gene: NA; abundance: NA; CDR3aa: CASSPGQLGGTQYF; CDR3nt: TGTGCCAGTAGTCCAGGACAGCTTGGGGGTACGCAGTATTTT
j_gene: TRBJ1-1; v_gene: TRBV28; d_gene: NA; abundance: NA; CDR3aa: CASSGEGGGWIEAFF; CDR3nt: TGTGCCAGCAGCGGGGAAGGCGGGGGCTGGATTGAAGCTTTCTTT
j_gene: TRBJ2-1; v_gene: TRBV28; d_gene: NA; abundance: NA; CDR3aa: CASSFGRSRAVQWDEQFF; CDR3nt: TGTGCCAGCAGTTTTGGCCGGAGCAGGGCAGTACAATGGGATGAGCAGTTCTTC
j_gene: TRBJ2-1; v_gene: TRBV11-2; d_gene: NA; abundance: NA; CDR3aa: CASSRTRGAYNEQFF; CDR3nt: TGTGCCAGCAGCCGGACTCGGGGTGCATACAATGAGCAGTTCTTC
j_gene: TRBJ2-2; v_gene: TRBV5-4; d_gene: NA; abundance: NA; CDR3aa: CASSPKAERTGELFF; CDR3nt: TGTGCCAGCAGCCCTAAAGCGGAGAGGACCGGGGAGCTGTTTTTT
j_gene: TRBJ1-2; v_gene: TRBV5-1; d_gene: NA; abundance: NA; CDR3aa: CASSVHGGAYGYTF; CDR3nt: TGCGCCAGCAGCGTCCATGGAGGGGCCTATGGCTACACCTTC
j_gene: TRBJ2-1; v_gene: TRBV10-1; d_gene: TRBD2; abundance: NA; CDR3aa: CASNAGTSGFDEQFF; CDR3nt: TGCGCCAGCAATGCCGGGACTAGCGGGTTTGATGAGCAGTTCTTC
j_gene: TRBJ1-2; v_gene: TRBV28; d_gene: NA; abundance: NA; CDR3aa: CASSLRSRYGYTF; CDR3nt: TGTGCCAGCAGTTTACGTTCCCGTTATGGCTACACCTTC
j_gene: TRBJ2-2; v_gene: TRBV18; d_gene: NA; abundance: NA; CDR3aa: CASSPARRAGELFF; CDR3nt: TGTGCCAGCTCACCAGCACGACGGGCCGGGGAGCTGTTTTTT
j_gene: TRBJ2-1; v_gene: TRBV11-2; d_gene: NA; abundance: NA; CDR3aa: CASSSRIDLDNEQFF; CDR3nt: TGTGCCAGCAGCTCTAGGATCGACCTTGACAATGAGCAGTTCTTC
j_gene: TRBJ2-3; v_gene: TRBV15; d_gene: TRBD2; abundance: NA; CDR3aa: CATSRVAGGPTQYF; CDR3nt: TGTGCCACCAGCAGGGTAGCGGGGGGGCCTACGCAGTATTTT
j_gene: TRBJ2-5; v_gene: TRBV9; d_gene: NA; abundance: NA; CDR3aa: CASSLPGRGGTQYF; CDR3nt: TGTGCCAGCAGTCTTCCGGGACGGGGAGGGACCCAGTACTTC
j_gene: TRBJ2-2; v_gene: TRBV27; d_gene: TRBD2; abundance: NA; CDR3aa: CASSLSWTSEAGELFF; CDR3nt: TGTGCCAGCAGTTTATCGTGGACTAGTGAGGCCGGGGAGCTGTTTTTT
j_gene: TRBJ1-5; v_gene: TRBV19; d_gene: NA; abundance: NA; CDR3aa: CASRGWGQSNQPQHF; CDR3nt: TGTGCCAGTAGAGGTTGGGGGCAGAGCAATCAGCCCCAGCATTTT
j_gene: TRBJ2-1; v_gene: TRBV5-1; d_gene: TRBD1; abundance: NA; CDR3aa: CASSLALTGGYNEQFF; CDR3nt: TGCGCCAGCAGCTTGGCTCTGACAGGGGGGTACAATGAGCAGTTCTTC
j_gene: TRBJ2-7; v_gene: TRBV11-2; d_gene: TRBD2; abundance: NA; CDR3aa: CASSLSSGGDSYEQYF; CDR3nt: TGTGCCAGCAGCTTGAGTAGCGGGGGCGATTCCTACGAGCAGTACTTC
j_gene: TRBJ2-1; v_gene: TRBV5-1; d_gene: TRBD2; abundance: NA; CDR3aa: CASSSGLAGSSGEQFF; CDR3nt: TGCGCCAGCAGTTCAGGACTAGCGGGATCCTCCGGTGAGCAGTTCTTC
j_gene: TRBJ2-2; v_gene: TRBV6-5; d_gene: NA; abundance: NA; CDR3aa: CATKDYHTGELFF; CDR3nt: TGTGCCACCAAAGACTACCACACCGGGGAGCTGTTTTTT
j_gene: TRBJ2-3; v_gene: TRBV20-1; d_gene: TRBD2; abundance: NA; CDR3aa: CSASSSGGAYTQYF; CDR3nt: TGCAGTGCTAGTAGTAGCGGGGGGGCCTATACGCAGTATTTT
j_gene: TRBJ2-2; v_gene: TRBV6-2/TRBV6-3; d_gene: TRBD2; abundance: NA; CDR3aa: CASSYSSSGSPLGELFF; CDR3nt: TGTGCCAGCAGTTACTCGAGTAGCGGGAGCCCCCTAGGGGAGCTGTTTTTT
j_gene: TRBJ2-2; v_gene: TRBV7-7; d_gene: TRBD2; abundance: NA; CDR3aa: CASSLEASGDTGELFF; CDR3nt: TGTGCCAGCAGCTTAGAGGCTAGCGGGGACACCGGGGAGCTGTTTTTT
j_gene: TRBJ1-5; v_gene: TRBV21-1; d_gene: NA; abundance: NA; CDR3aa: CASSKVGPDLTFSNQPQHF; CDR3nt: TGTGCCAGCAGCAAAGTAGGCCCCGATCTGACTTTTAGCAATCAGCCCCAGCATTTT
j_gene: TRBJ2-2; v_gene: TRBV7-2; d_gene: NA; abundance: once; CDR3aa: CASSLAGGLANTGELFF; CDR3nt: TGTGCCAGCAGCTTAGCGGGGGGACTGGCGAACACCGGGGAGCTGTTTTTT
j_gene: TRBJ2-5; v_gene: TRBV11-3; d_gene: TRBD2; abundance: NA; CDR3aa: CASSPFGTNLAGETQYF; CDR3nt: TGTGCCAGCAGCCCCTTCGGGACTAATCTAGCGGGAGAGACCCAGTACTTC
j_gene: TRBJ2-6; v_gene: TRBV7-3; d_gene: TRBD1; abundance: NA; CDR3aa: CASSLWAGTGESTGANVLTF; CDR3nt: TGTGCCAGCAGCTTATGGGCCGGGACAGGGGAATCGACAGGGGCCAACGTCCTGACTTTC
j_gene: TRBJ1-1; v_gene: TRBV3-1/TRBV3-2; d_gene: NA; abundance: NA; CDR3aa: CASSDEVNKAFF; CDR3nt: TGTGCCAGCAGTGATGAGGTAAACAAAGCTTTCTTT
j_gene: TRBJ2-1; v_gene: TRBV4-3; d_gene: NA; abundance: NA; CDR3aa: CASSQDRGRWTYNEQFF; CDR3nt: TGCGCCAGCAGCCAAGATCGGGGGAGGTGGACCTACAATGAGCAGTTCTTC
j_gene: TRBJ2-2; v_gene: TRBV9; d_gene: NA; abundance: NA; CDR3aa: CASTKTTEVSKTGELFF; CDR3nt: TGTGCCAGCACGAAGACGACCGAGGTCTCCAAAACCGGGGAGCTGTTTTTT
j_gene: TRBJ2-1; v_gene: TRBV4-3; d_gene: NA; abundance: NA; CDR3aa: CASSQALQGREQFF; CDR3nt: TGCGCCAGCAGCCAAGCTTTACAGGGACGCGAGCAGTTCTTC
j_gene: TRBJ1-6; v_gene: TRBV27; d_gene: TRBD1; abundance: once; CDR3aa: CASRTNRGPNNSPLHF; CDR3nt: TGTGCCAGCAGAACCAACAGGGGCCCGAATAATTCACCCCTCCACTTT
j_gene: TRBJ1-2; v_gene: TRBV29-1; d_gene: NA; abundance: NA; CDR3aa: CSVEDVVPRGSHYGYTF; CDR3nt: TGCAGCGTTGAAGATGTAGTTCCCCGAGGGAGCCACTATGGCTACACCTTC
j_gene: TRBJ1-1; v_gene: TRBV20-1; d_gene: NA; abundance: NA; CDR3aa: CSATRGTEAFF; CDR3nt: TGCAGTGCTACACGGGGGACTGAAGCTTTCTTT
j_gene: TRBJ2-3; v_gene: TRBV10-3; d_gene: TRBD2; abundance: NA; CDR3aa: CAISESSGSYSDTQYF; CDR3nt: TGTGCCATCAGTGAGTCGAGCGGGAGCTATTCAGATACGCAGTATTTT
j_gene: TRBJ1-3; v_gene: TRBV3-1/TRBV3-2; d_gene: NA; abundance: NA; CDR3aa: CASSQEMGPHSGNTIYF; CDR3nt: TGTGCCAGCAGCCAAGAGATGGGGCCCCACTCTGGAAACACCATATATTTT